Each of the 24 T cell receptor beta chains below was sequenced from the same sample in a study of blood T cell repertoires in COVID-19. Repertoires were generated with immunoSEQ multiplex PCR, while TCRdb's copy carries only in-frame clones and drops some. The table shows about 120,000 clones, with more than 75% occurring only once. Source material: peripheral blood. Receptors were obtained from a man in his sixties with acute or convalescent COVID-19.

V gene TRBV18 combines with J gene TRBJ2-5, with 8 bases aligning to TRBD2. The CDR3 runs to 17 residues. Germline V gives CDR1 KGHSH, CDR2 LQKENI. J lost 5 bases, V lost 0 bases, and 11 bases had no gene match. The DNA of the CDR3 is TGTGCCAGCTCACCACCGAAAGCGGGAGCTAATTCTGAGACCCAGTACTTC. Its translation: CASSPPKAGANSETQYF.

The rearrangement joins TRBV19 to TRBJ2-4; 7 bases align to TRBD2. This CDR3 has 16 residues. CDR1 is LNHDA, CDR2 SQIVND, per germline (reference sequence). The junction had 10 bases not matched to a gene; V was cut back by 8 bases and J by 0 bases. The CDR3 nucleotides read TGTGCCAGTCCTCCGCGGGGGTACCTAGCCAAAAACATTCAGTACTTC. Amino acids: CASPPRGYLAKNIQYF. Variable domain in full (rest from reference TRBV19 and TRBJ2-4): DGGITQSPKYLFRKEGQNVTLSCEQNLNHDAMYWYRQDPGQGLRLIYYSQIVNDFQKGDIAEGYSVSREKKESFPLTVTSAQKNPTAFYLCASPPRGYLAKNIQYFGAGTRLSVL.

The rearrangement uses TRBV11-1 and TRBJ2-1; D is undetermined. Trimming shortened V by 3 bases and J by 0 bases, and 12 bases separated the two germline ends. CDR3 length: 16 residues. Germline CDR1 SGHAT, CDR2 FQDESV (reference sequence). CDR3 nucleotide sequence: TGTGCCAGCAGCTTCAATCGTCAGGCCTCCTACAATGAGCAGTTCTTC. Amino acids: CASSFNRQASYNEQFF.

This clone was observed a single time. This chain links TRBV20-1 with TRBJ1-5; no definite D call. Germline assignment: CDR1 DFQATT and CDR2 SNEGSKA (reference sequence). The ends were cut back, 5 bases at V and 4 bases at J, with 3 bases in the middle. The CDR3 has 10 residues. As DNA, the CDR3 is TGCAGTGCTCCGAATCAGCCCCAGCATTTT. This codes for CSAPNQPQHF.

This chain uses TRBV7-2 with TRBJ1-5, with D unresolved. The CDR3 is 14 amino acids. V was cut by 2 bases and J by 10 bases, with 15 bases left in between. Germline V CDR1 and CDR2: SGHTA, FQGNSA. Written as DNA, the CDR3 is TGTGCCAGCAGCTTAAAAACGGGGTTGGACCCCCAGCATTTT. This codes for CASSLKTGLDPQHF.

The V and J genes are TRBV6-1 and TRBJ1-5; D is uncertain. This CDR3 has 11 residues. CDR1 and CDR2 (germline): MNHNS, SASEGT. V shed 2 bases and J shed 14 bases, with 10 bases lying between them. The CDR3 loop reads CASSESVFKHF. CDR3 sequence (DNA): TGTGCCAGCAGTGAAAGCGTTTTTAAGCATTTT.

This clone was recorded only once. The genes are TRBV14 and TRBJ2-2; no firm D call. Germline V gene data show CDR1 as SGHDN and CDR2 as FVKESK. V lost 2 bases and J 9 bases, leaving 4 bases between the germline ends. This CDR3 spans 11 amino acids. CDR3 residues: CASSQPWELFF. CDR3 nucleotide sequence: TGTGCCAGCAGCCAACCGTGGGAGCTGTTTTTT. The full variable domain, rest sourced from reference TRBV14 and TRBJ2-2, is EAGVTQFPSHSVIEKGQTVTLRCDPISGHDNLYWYRRVMGKEIKFLLHFVKESKQDESGMPNNRFLAERTGGTYSTLKVQPAELEDSGVYFCASSQPWELFFGEGSRLTVL.

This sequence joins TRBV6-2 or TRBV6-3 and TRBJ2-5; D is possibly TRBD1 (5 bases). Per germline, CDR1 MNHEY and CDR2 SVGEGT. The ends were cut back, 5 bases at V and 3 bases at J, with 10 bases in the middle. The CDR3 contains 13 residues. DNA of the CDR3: TGTGCCAGCAGTGGGGCAGCCAAAGAGACCCAGTACTTC. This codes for CASSGAAKETQYF.

DNA for the CDR3: TGCAGCGTTGAAGATTATAGGACTCCTGTAGGGTACAATGAGCAGTTCTTC. As protein: CSVEDYRTPVGYNEQFF. J is TRBJ2-1 and V is TRBV29-1, with D maybe TRBD2 (5 bases). Per germline, CDR1 SQVTM and CDR2 ANQGSEA. Trimming stripped 0 bases from V and 4 bases from J, with 19 bases between. The length of the CDR3 is 17 residues.

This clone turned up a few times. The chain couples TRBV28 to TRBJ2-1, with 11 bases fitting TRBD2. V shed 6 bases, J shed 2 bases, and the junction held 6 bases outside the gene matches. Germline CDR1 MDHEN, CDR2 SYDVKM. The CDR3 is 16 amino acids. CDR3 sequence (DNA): TGTGCCAGCAGCACTAGCGGGAGTAGGGCCTACAATGAGCAGTTCTTC. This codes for CASSTSGSRAYNEQFF.

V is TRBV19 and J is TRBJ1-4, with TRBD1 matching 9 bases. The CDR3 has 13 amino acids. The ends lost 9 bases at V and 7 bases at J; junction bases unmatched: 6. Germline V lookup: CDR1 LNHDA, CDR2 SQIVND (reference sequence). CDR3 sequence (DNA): TGTGCCAGCGCCGGGACAGGGAGTGAAAAACTGTTTTTT. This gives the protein CASAGTGSEKLFF.

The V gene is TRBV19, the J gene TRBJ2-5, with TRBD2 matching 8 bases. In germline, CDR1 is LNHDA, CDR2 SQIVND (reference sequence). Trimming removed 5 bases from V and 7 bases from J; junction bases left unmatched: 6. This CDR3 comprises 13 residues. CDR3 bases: TGTGCCAGTAGTGGGACTAGGTTTGGGACCCAGTACTTC. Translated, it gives CASSGTRFGTQYF.

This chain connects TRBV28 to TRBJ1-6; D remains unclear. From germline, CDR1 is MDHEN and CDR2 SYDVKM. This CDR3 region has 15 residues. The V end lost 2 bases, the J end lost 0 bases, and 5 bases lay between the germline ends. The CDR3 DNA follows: TGTGCCAGCAGTTTACCCGGCTCCTATAATTCACCCCTCCACTTT. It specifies CASSLPGSYNSPLHF.

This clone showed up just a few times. The CDR3 bases are TGCGCCAGCAGCCAAGATGGCGTAGGGGGTTCCGGTGAGCAGTTCTTC. Amino acid sequence: CASSQDGVGGSGEQFF. The gene calls are TRBV4-1 and TRBJ2-1, with D perhaps matching TRBD1 (6 bases). Germline lookup yields CDR1 MGHRA and CDR2 YSYEKL. The CDR3 is 16 amino acids. V shed 0 bases and J shed 9 bases, with 18 bases lying between them.

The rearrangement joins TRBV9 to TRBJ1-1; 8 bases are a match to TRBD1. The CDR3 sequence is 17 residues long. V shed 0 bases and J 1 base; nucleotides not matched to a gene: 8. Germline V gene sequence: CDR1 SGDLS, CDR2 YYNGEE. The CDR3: CASSVGGRGLGNTEAFF. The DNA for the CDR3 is TGTGCCAGCAGCGTAGGTGGCAGGGGGCTTGGGAACACTGAAGCTTTCTTT.

DNA of the CDR3: TGTGCCTGGAGTGCGACAGGGGGTGACCACTACGAGCAGTACTTC. It yields the protein CAWSATGGDHYEQYF. This sequence joins TRBV30 and TRBJ2-7; TRBD1 matches 9 bases. J lost 3 bases, V lost 1 base, and 7 bases had no gene match. The length of the CDR3 is 15 residues. CDR1 is GTSNPN, CDR2 SVGIG, per germline (reference sequence).

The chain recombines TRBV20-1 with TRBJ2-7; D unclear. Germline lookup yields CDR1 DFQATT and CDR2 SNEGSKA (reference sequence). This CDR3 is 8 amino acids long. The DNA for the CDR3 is TGCAGCCCCAACGAGCAGTACTTC. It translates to CSPNEQYF.

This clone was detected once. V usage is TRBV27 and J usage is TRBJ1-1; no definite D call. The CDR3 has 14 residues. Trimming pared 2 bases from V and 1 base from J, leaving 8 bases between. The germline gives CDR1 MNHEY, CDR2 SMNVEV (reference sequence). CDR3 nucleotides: TGTGCCAGCAGTTTACGGGAAGCGAACACTGAAGCTTTCTTT. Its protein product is CASSLREANTEAFF.

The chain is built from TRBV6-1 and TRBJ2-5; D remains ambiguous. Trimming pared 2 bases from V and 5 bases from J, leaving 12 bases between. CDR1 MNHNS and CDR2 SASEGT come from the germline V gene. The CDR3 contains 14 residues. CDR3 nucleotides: TGTGCCAGCAGTGAATGGTCCGTGCGTGAGACCCAGTACTTC. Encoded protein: CASSEWSVRETQYF.

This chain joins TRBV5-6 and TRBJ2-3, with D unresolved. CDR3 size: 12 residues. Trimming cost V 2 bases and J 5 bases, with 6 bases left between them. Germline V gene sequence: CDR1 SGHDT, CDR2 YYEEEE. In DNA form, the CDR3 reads TGTGCCAGCAGCTTAACGGGAGATACGCAGTATTTT. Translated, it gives CASSLTGDTQYF.

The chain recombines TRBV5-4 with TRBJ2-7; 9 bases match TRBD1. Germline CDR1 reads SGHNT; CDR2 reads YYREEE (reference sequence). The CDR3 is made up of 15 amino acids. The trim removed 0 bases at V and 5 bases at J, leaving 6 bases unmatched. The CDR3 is CASSLGRDRAHEQYF. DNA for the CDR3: TGTGCCAGCAGCTTGGGCCGGGACAGGGCCCACGAGCAGTACTTC.

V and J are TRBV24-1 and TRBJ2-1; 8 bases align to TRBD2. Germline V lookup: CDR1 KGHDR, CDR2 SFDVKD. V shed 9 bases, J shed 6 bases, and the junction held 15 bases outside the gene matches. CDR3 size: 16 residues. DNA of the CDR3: TGTGCCACCTCCCCCTTAGCGGGAAAAGGAGGCAATGAGCAGTTCTTC. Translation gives CATSPLAGKGGNEQFF.

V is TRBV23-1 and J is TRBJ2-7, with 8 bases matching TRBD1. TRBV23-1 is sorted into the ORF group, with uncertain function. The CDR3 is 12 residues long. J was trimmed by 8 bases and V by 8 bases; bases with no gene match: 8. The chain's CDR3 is CASGWDRSKQYF. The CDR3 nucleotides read TGCGCCAGCGGGTGGGACAGGTCTAAGCAGTACTTC.

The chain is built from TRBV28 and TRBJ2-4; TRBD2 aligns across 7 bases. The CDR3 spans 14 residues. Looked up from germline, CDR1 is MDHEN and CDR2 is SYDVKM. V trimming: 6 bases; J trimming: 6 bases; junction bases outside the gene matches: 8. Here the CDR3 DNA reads TGTGCCAGCAGCCTCTTGGGAGGGAGAAACATTCAGTACTTC. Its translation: CASSLLGGRNIQYF.